These 11 T cell receptor beta chains were all obtained from the same sample, sequenced in a study of cytomegalovirus exposure and HLA in healthy donors. It was with 60 Vbeta and 13 Jbeta primers that the PCR ran. Method: immunoSEQ multiplex PCR; TCRdb's copy keeps in-frame clones and lacks some. The profile shows approximately 100,000 clones, roughly three quarters of them singletons. Material for sequencing was PBMCs. These receptors all stem from a man between 40 and 49 years old in good health and CMV-seropositive.

The chain has TRBV11-2 and TRBJ1-2; 7 positions agree with TRBD1. CDR3 length: 14 residues. CDR1 is SGHAT and CDR2 is FQNNGV in the germline V gene. With V trimmed by 5 bases and J by 4 bases, 7 bases remained unmatched. For the CDR3, the DNA is TGTGCCAGCAGCCAGACAGGGTCCCTCTATGGCTACACCTTC. As protein: CASSQTGSLYGYTF.

The chain recombines TRBV6-1 with TRBJ2-3; 8 bases align to TRBD1. CDR3 length: 15 residues. Germline CDR1 MNHNS, CDR2 SASEGT. V gave up 6 bases and J gave up 0 bases; unmatched junction bases: 5. The CDR3 nucleotides read TGTGCCAGCAGCAGGGGGCTGCTCAGCACAGATACGCAGTATTTT. It is translated as CASSRGLLSTDTQYF.

The chain couples TRBV5-4 to TRBJ2-2, with 8 bases that match TRBD2. The ends lost 4 bases at V and 3 bases at J; junction bases unmatched: 8. The CDR3 runs to 16 residues. Germline loops: CDR1 SGHNT, CDR2 YYREEE (reference sequence). CDR3 DNA: TGTGCCAGCAGCCGACCGGGACTAGGGGACACCGGGGAGCTGTTTTTT. Amino acid sequence: CASSRPGLGDTGELFF.

This rearrangement joins TRBV7-9 to TRBJ2-7; a weak D match, TRBD2 (7 bases). The CDR3 spans 14 residues. Per the germline V gene, CDR1 is SEHNR and CDR2 is FQNEAQ (reference sequence). Between the trimmed V and J ends, which lost 9 bases and 0 bases, there was a span of 15 bases. The CDR3 protein is CARWGGTFSYEQYV. As DNA, the CDR3 is TGTGCCAGATGGGGGGGGACATTCTCCTACGAGCAGTACGTC.

This chain joins TRBV19 and TRBJ2-1, with 9 bases aligning to TRBD1. CDR1 and CDR2 (germline): LNHDA, SQIVND (reference sequence). The length of the CDR3 is 16 residues. Unmatched junction bases numbered 6, after V lost 5 bases and J lost 1 base. CDR3 bases: TGTGCCAGTAGTCCCGGACAGGGGACTTCCTACAATGAGCAGTTCTTC. Encoded protein: CASSPGQGTSYNEQFF.

The rearrangement joins TRBV30 to TRBJ2-2; TRBD2 matches 11 bases. V lost 4 bases to trimming and J lost 4 bases; unmatched junction nucleotides: 11. CDR1 and CDR2 from the germline V gene are GTSNPN and SVGIG (reference sequence). The CDR3 consists of 17 residues. In DNA form, the CDR3 reads TGTGCCTGGATCATAACTCCCGGGACTAGCGGCACCGGGGAGCTGTTTTTT. As protein: CAWIITPGTSGTGELFF.

The count of this clone is one. The V gene is TRBV9, the J gene TRBJ2-1; TRBD2 agrees at 7 bases. The CDR3 spans 13 residues. Germline-derived CDR1 and CDR2 are SGDLS and YYNGEE. Unmatched junction bases numbered 1, after V lost 1 base and J lost 6 bases. The CDR3 sequence: CASSVLAANEQFF. CDR3 DNA: TGTGCCAGCAGCGTACTAGCGGCCAATGAGCAGTTCTTC.

This clone was counted a few times. The V gene is TRBV6-1, the J gene TRBJ2-7; TRBD2 agrees at 7 bases. From germline, CDR1 is MNHNS and CDR2 SASEGT. V shed 7 bases and J 5 bases; nucleotides not matched to a gene: 14. The CDR3 consists of 15 residues. CDR3 coding DNA: TGTGCCAGCACGGTGAGGGGAATAGCGGGCAACGAGCAGTACTTC. Its protein product is CASTVRGIAGNEQYF.

This chain connects TRBV2 to TRBJ2-1, with 11 bases lining up with TRBD2. The germline V gene encodes CDR1 SNHLY and CDR2 FYNNEI. This CDR3 is 14 amino acids long. Trimming removed 5 bases from V and 9 bases from J; junction bases left unmatched: 6. CDR3 coding DNA: TGTGCCAGCAGTAAGGGACTAGCGGCAAGTGAGCAGTTCTTC. It specifies CASSKGLAASEQFF.

V usage is TRBV5-1 and J usage is TRBJ2-2, with TRBD2 matching 7 bases. V was pared by 0 bases and J by 3 bases, with 5 bases of the junction left unmatched. This CDR3 is 16 amino acids long. Germline V lookup: CDR1 SGHRS, CDR2 YFSETQ. CDR3 region: CASSLASGEYTGELFF. The CDR3 DNA reads as TGCGCCAGCAGCTTGGCTAGCGGAGAGTACACCGGGGAGCTGTTTTTT.

In the case of this clone: A junction boundary mismatches the germline segment, possibly from a read error. This chain links TRBV4-1 with TRBJ2-3; tentatively, D is TRBD2 (7 bases). CDR3 length equals 15 residues. Per germline, CDR1 MGHRA and CDR2 YSYEKL. The CDR3 sequence is CASNQGGGVADTQYF. The CDR3 DNA sequence: TGCGCCAGCAACCAAGGGGGGGGAGTCGCAGATACGCAGTATTTT.